The clone carrying this TCR beta chain has only a few counts. The target antigen is unknown. These data come from a study of identical twins. General study results and limits: The conclusions drew on cross-sectional statistical analysis instead of tracking the same donors. A lower insertion count was a feature of abundant cord blood beta clonotypes, with no such feature in memory repertoires. Some out-of-frame alpha sequences were shared by twins, and these showed excess low generation probability.

Trimming left V 3 bases short and J 6 bases short, with 12 bases between. Per germline, CDR1 SGHVS and CDR2 FNYEAQ. This CDR3 is 13 amino acids long. Each cDNA held unique molecular identifiers, and template switching gave it a universal primer site. TCRdb called the 5' RACE reads again in MiXCR, with one record for every CDR3 protein. The sample gives hundreds of thousands of distinct CDR3 sequences, about 12% of which show up once; just over 7% is in the top ten. The sample was also reused in another study, on yellow fever vaccine responses in identical twins.

This clonotype was obtained from a woman in her late teens or twenties in good health. Sequenced input: CD8+ T cells sorted from blood. The gene calls are TRBV7-6 and TRBJ2-7; D possibly matches TRBD1 or TRBD2 (5 bases each). In nucleotides, the CDR3 is TGTGCCAGCAGCTTGACTTTTGGGGGCGAGCAGTACGTC. It codes for CASSLTFGGEQYV.